These 24 T cell receptor beta chains came from one sample sequenced in a study of OX40 agonist ivuxolimab in advanced cancers. Using immunoSEQ multiplex PCR, the repertoire was profiled, and TCRdb retains in-frame clones only, with some absent. The table lists around 79,000 clones, 88% of them singletons. Sequencing used CD4+ or CD8+ T cells sorted from blood, obtained in a trial of the OX40 agonist ivuxolimab. The source is an adult with an advanced solid tumor such as melanoma, head and neck, liver or kidney cancer.

The rearrangement links TRBV2 to TRBJ2-5; D is uncertain. The V gene lost 6 bases and the J gene lost 2 bases, with 13 bases spanning the gap. CDR1 and CDR2 from the germline V gene are SNHLY and FYNNEI. This CDR3 comprises 14 residues. CDR3 in DNA: TGTGCCAGCAGCCCTGACAAGTGGCAAGAGACCCAGTACTTC. Translation: CASSPDKWQETQYF.

This chain connects TRBV5-1 to TRBJ2-5; 7 bases fit TRBD1. The CDR3 is 14 amino acids. The germline gives CDR1 SGHRS, CDR2 YFSETQ. V shed 0 bases, J shed 3 bases, and the junction held 2 bases outside the gene matches. The CDR3 reads CASSLVGTEETQYF. DNA for the CDR3: TGCGCCAGCAGCTTGGTTGGGACAGAAGAGACCCAGTACTTC.

The genes are TRBV29-1 and TRBJ1-2, with D unresolved. V lost 2 bases and J lost 7, with 8 bases in between. The CDR3 loop spans 11 amino acids. Germline CDR1 reads SQVTM; CDR2 reads ANQGSEA. CDR3 residues: CSVERSGGYTF. In nucleotides, the CDR3 is TGCAGCGTTGAACGGTCGGGTGGCTACACCTTC.

The chain joins TRBV11-2 to TRBJ2-3; D unclear. V was pared by 5 bases and J by 6 bases, with 18 bases between. The CDR3 runs 15 residues. Germline CDR1 SGHAT, CDR2 FQNNGV. The CDR3 DNA is TGTGCCAGCAGCCGAGTCCCGGATGTCACCGATACGCAGTATTTT. Its translation is CASSRVPDVTDTQYF.

This rearrangement joins TRBV6-5 to TRBJ2-7; TRBD1 aligns across 9 bases. CDR3 size: 14 residues. Germline V gene lookup returns CDR1 MNHEY and CDR2 SVGAGI. V lost 5 bases to trimming and J lost 4 bases; unmatched junction nucleotides: 6. The DNA of the CDR3 is TGTGCCAGCAGTGTTACCGGGACAGGGTACGAGCAGTACTTC. Protein: CASSVTGTGYEQYF.

The sample holds one count of this clone. This chain connects TRBV19 to TRBJ2-3, with a possible D match to TRBD2 (7 bases). The germline V and J ends were trimmed by 2 bases and 4 bases, with 19 bases remaining between them. Per germline, CDR1 LNHDA and CDR2 SQIVND (reference sequence). The CDR3 has 17 residues. The CDR3 here is CASSISGGGGRSDTQYF. The CDR3 bases are TGTGCCAGTAGTATATCCGGAGGCGGGGGCCGGTCAGATACGCAGTATTTT.

There are many counts of this clone. The junction and the germline gene differ at one end; a read error may be behind it. V gene TRBV2 combines with J gene TRBJ2-7, with D hard to call. Germline V lookup: CDR1 SNHLY, CDR2 FYNNEI. The CDR3 length is 11 residues. CDR3 coding DNA: TGTGCCAGCAGTGAACTCGGAATTTTTGGCTTC. Translation gives CASSELGIFGF.

The chain employs TRBV7-8 and TRBJ2-5; no reliable D call. Trimming took 7 bases from V and 3 from J, leaving 15 bases between them. The CDR3 has 14 residues. Germline V CDR1 and CDR2: SGHVS, FQNEAQ. This CDR3 reads CASTQPPNEETQYF. The CDR3 coding sequence is TGTGCCAGCACCCAACCGCCCAACGAAGAGACCCAGTACTTC.

This chain joins TRBV5-4 and TRBJ1-2, with TRBD1 matching 8 bases. J gave up 8 bases and V 1 base, and 7 bases lay outside the gene matches. This CDR3 comprises 14 residues. Germline V lookup: CDR1 SGHNT, CDR2 YYREEE (reference sequence). The CDR3 region is CASSLPQGAGGYTF. The CDR3 bases are TGTGCCAGCAGCTTGCCGCAGGGGGCCGGGGGCTACACCTTC.

J is TRBJ2-5 and V is TRBV30; 7 bases map to TRBD1. This CDR3 comprises 13 residues. V trimming: 2 bases; J trimming: 5 bases; junction bases outside the gene matches: 5. The germline CDR1 and CDR2 sequences are GTSNPN and SVGIG (reference sequence). The CDR3, as DNA: TGTGCCTGGAGTCTACAGGGGCCGGAGACCCAGTACTTC. Translating it yields CAWSLQGPETQYF.

In its sample, this clone was seen once. This sample includes further DNA sequences coding for the same CDR3. The rearrangement joins TRBV6-1 to TRBJ2-7; 9 bases line up with TRBD2. Germline V gene data show CDR1 as MNHNS and CDR2 as SASEGT. V gave up 4 bases and J gave up 3 bases; unmatched junction bases: 1. This CDR3 contains 13 residues. The CDR3 loop reads CASSATSGYEQYF. The CDR3 bases are TGTGCCAGCAGTGCGACTAGCGGCTACGAGCAGTACTTC.

This clone has a single count. The chain joins TRBV18 to TRBJ1-1; D ambiguous. Deletions cut 6 bases from V and 2 bases from J, with 10 bases between. CDR3 length: 13 amino acids. Per the germline V gene, CDR1 is KGHSH and CDR2 is LQKENI. The CDR3 DNA is TGTGCCAGCTCCCTCATGGACAACACTGAAGCTTTCTTT. Amino acids: CASSLMDNTEAFF.

The V call is TRBV27, the J call TRBJ2-1; 10 bases map to TRBD2. CDR3 length equals 16 residues. V was pared by 6 bases and J by 7 bases, with 12 bases of the junction left unmatched. The germline V gene has CDR1 MNHEY and CDR2 SMNVEV (reference sequence). CDR3 amino acids: CASRLTKREGHNEQFF. CDR3 nucleotide sequence: TGTGCCAGCAGATTGACAAAGCGGGAGGGGCATAATGAGCAGTTCTTC.

The chain employs TRBV18 and TRBJ2-3; D possibly corresponds to TRBD1 (5 bases). Deletions cut 0 bases from V and 0 bases from J, with 13 bases between. The CDR3 contains 17 residues. Germline V CDR1 and CDR2: KGHSH, LQKENI. The CDR3 here is CASSPPWEGASTDTQYF. The CDR3, as DNA: TGTGCCAGCTCACCACCGTGGGAAGGGGCTAGCACAGATACGCAGTATTTT.

This chain joins TRBV6-5 and TRBJ2-3; maybe TRBD1 (5 bases). The germline V and J ends were trimmed by 6 bases and 3 bases, with 10 bases remaining between them. Per the germline V gene, CDR1 is MNHEY and CDR2 is SVGAGI. The CDR3 consists of 13 residues. The CDR3, as DNA: TGTGCCAGCAGGTCTCAGGGTACAGATACGCAGTATTTT. Translating gives CASRSQGTDTQYF.

V is TRBV6-6 and J is TRBJ2-2, with D tentatively TRBD1 (6 bases). The CDR3 length is 16 residues. Germline loops: CDR1 MNHNY, CDR2 SVGAGI (reference sequence). The ends were cut back, 4 bases at V and 3 bases at J, with 15 bases in the middle. The CDR3 DNA is TGTGCCAGCAGTTTACTGGCAGGGGACGACACCGGGGAGCTGTTTTTT. Translating it yields CASSLLAGDDTGELFF.

The rearrangement uses TRBV27 and TRBJ2-3; D remains unclear. From germline, CDR1 is MNHEY and CDR2 SMNVEV (reference sequence). V shed 4 bases and J shed 0 bases, with 14 bases lying between them. There are 16 residues in the CDR3. The CDR3 reads CASSSPTVGSTDTQYF. The DNA for the CDR3 is TGTGCCAGCAGTTCCCCGACTGTAGGTAGCACAGATACGCAGTATTTT.

This clone was counted a few times. This chain joins TRBV7-9 and TRBJ2-5; possibly TRBD2 for D (6 bases). Per the germline V gene, CDR1 is SEHNR and CDR2 is FQNEAQ (reference sequence). V lost 3 bases and J 3 bases, leaving 8 bases between the germline ends. This CDR3 region has 13 residues. In nucleotides, the CDR3 is TGTGCCAGCAGCTTCTCGGGAGAAGAGACCCAGTACTTC. Amino acids: CASSFSGEETQYF. The variable domain in full, completed from reference TRBV7-9 and TRBJ2-5, reads DTGVSQNPRHKITKRGQNVTFRCDPISEHNRLYWYRQTLGQGPEFLTYFQNEAQLEKSRLLSDRFSAERPKGSFSTLEIQRTEQGDSAMYLCASSFSGEETQYFGPGTRLLVL.

The CDR3 bases are TGCGCCAGCAGACGCCGACAGCCGAATTCACCCCTCCACTTT. Its translation: CASRRRQPNSPLHF. The gene calls are TRBV5-1 and TRBJ1-6; a possible D gene is TRBD1 (5 bases). The CDR3 has 14 amino acids. CDR1 SGHRS and CDR2 YFSETQ come from the germline V gene. With 5 bases removed from V and 7 bases from J, the gap between germline ends came to 13 bases.

The genes are TRBV5-1 and TRBJ2-3, with TRBD2 matching 7 bases. The CDR3 sequence is 14 residues long. The trim removed 4 bases at V and 5 bases at J, leaving 7 bases unmatched. Germline loops: CDR1 SGHRS, CDR2 YFSETQ. As DNA, the CDR3 is TGCGCCAGCAGCGCCAGCGGGACGGGAGATACGCAGTATTTT. Translation gives CASSASGTGDTQYF.

V is TRBV9 and J is TRBJ2-7, with D possibly matching TRBD2 (6 bases). This CDR3 region has 14 residues. Germline values: CDR1 SGDLS, CDR2 YYNGEE. Trimming shortened V by 4 bases and J by 4 bases, and 15 bases separated the two germline ends. CDR3 sequence: CASSPGLSGYEQYF. In DNA form, the CDR3 reads TGTGCCAGCAGCCCTGGACTAAGCGGTTACGAGCAGTACTTC.

This chain uses TRBV9 with TRBJ2-1; D is possibly TRBD2 (6 bases). CDR1 is SGDLS and CDR2 is YYNGEE in the germline V gene. V lost 0 bases, J lost 4 bases, and 11 bases lay in between. The CDR3 totals 15 residues. The CDR3 bases are TGTGCCAGCAGCGTAGCTGGGGGAGGATACAATGAGCAGTTCTTC. It codes for CASSVAGGGYNEQFF.

This CDR3 is CASSVATDRAYAEQFF. The DNA for the CDR3 is TGTGCCAGCAGCGTAGCGACAGACAGGGCTTATGCTGAGCAGTTCTTC. The chain couples TRBV9 to TRBJ2-1; 7 positions match TRBD1. The germline V gene has CDR1 SGDLS and CDR2 YYNGEE. The CDR3 length is 16 residues. Trimming removed 0 bases from V and 9 bases from J; junction bases left unmatched: 12.

V usage is TRBV6-6 and J usage is TRBJ1-3, with D unclear. Germline CDR1 reads MNHNY; CDR2 reads SVGAGI (reference sequence). Trimming shortened V by 6 bases and J by 0 bases, and 9 bases separated the two germline ends. This CDR3 has 14 amino acids. The CDR3 loop is CASREQYSGNTIYF. The CDR3 DNA reads TGTGCCAGCAGGGAACAGTACTCTGGAAACACCATATATTTT.